There are a few counts of the clone carrying this TCR beta chain. Its antigen is currently unknown. TCRdb passed the 5' RACE reads through MiXCR, listing each CDR3 protein once. The profile shows some 400,000 distinct CDR3 sequences, around a sixth of them singletons. This entry comes from a study of T cells after yellow fever vaccination. Study-wide results and caveats: Subsequent booster samples again held most clones from primary vaccination (under 98% CD4, roughly 88% CD8).

The CDR3 runs to 14 residues. Trimming left V 4 bases short and J 0 bases short, with 9 bases between. Germline CDR1 reads SGHKS; CDR2 reads YYEKEE (reference sequence). The sequencing here drew on PBMCs, taken before the yellow fever booster vaccination. V usage is TRBV5-5 and J usage is TRBJ2-3; TRBD2 might be the D (5 bases). This sequence was found in a man aged 18 to 30 who received the YFV17D yellow fever vaccine. This chain's CDR3 is CASSERSSTDTQYF. CDR3 sequence (DNA): TGTGCCAGCAGCGAGCGGAGTAGCACAGATACGCAGTATTTT.